The TCR beta chain under discussion was sequenced for a study of blood T cell repertoires in COVID-19 (dated by TCRdb to about 2020). Study-wide context: Samples covering the acute and convalescent phases of COVID-19 were provided by collaborators in the United States, Italy and Spain. The prospective study material was composed of cDNA or gDNA derived from T cells, B-cell-depleted T cells, or PBMCs. A freely available public database, intended as a resource for researchers studying the immune response to SARS-CoV-2, is where the repertoires were released. Sample metadata almost always included a de-identified subject ID, COVID-19 status, age in years and sex. The samples were drawn from the first 160 participants of the ongoing ImmuneRACE study and from roughly 1,300 subjects provided by 6 global collaborators. Deeply sampled blood TCRbeta repertoires from subjects exposed to, actively infected with, or recovered from COVID-19 were included in the dataset. Where HLA class I and class II types were available, the types were taken from metadata supplied by the sample provider, not from assay-based typing. General findings and caveats noted by the study authors: The amount of clinical and demographic metadata varied by source and participant and was provided uncurated.

The CDR3 runs 16 amino acids, cysteine and phenylalanine included. Only CDR3 DNA is held: 48 bases, read in frame from base 1. At the junction V is shortened by 2 bases and J by 0 bases, with 11 bases in between. Taken from the germline V gene, the CDR1 and CDR2 loops are MDHEN and SYDVKM. A note on this clone: Its antigen remains undetermined. It has no much larger one-base neighbor in the sample; base qualities were not kept.

TCRbeta CDR3 regions were amplified from genomic DNA using the immunoSEQ Assay, a bias-controlled multiplex PCR. As for the authors' bioinformatics: The number of nucleated cells in each sample was estimated by amplification of reference gene primers within the assay. Sequence reads were collapsed and filtered to measure the absolute abundance of every unique TCRbeta CDR3 rearrangement. For each sample, productive Simpson clonality was calculated as the square root of Simpson's diversity index over productive rearrangements. The clones in this table, taken by TCRdb from immuneACCESS, are in-frame only. Not every clone is retained; where verified, under half of the shortfall comes from an unresolved V gene, and the cause of the rest is unknown. V and J calls and clone size are given by that table; D and trimming were obtained from the DNA. The sample has about 130,000 clones on record, roughly three quarters of them singletons. About 40% of the sample is held by the ten biggest clonotypes.

Each collaborating institution followed its own protocols to collect whole blood in K2EDTA tubes. For TCRbeta analysis, collaborator samples were shipped as frozen whole blood, as isolated PBMCs, or as DNA extracted from either sample type. The sequenced sample was peripheral blood. The chain couples TRBV28 to TRBJ1-5; the D gene is not confidently resolved. The source of this sequence is a middle-aged man with active or convalescent COVID-19. The CDR3 protein sequence reads: CASSLEVQYSNQPQHF. The DNA is as follows: TGTGCCAGCAGTTTAGAGGTTCAATATAGCAATCAGCCCCAGCATTTT.